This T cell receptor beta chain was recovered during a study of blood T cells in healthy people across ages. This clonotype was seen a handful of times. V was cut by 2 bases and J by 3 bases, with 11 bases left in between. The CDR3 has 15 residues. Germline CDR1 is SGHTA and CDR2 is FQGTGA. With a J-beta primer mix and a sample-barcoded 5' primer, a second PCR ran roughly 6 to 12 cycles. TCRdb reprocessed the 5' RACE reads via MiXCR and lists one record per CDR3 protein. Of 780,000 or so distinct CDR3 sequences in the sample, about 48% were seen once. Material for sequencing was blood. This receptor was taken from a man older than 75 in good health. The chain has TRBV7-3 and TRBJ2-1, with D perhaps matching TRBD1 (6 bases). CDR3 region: CASSLQQGNYNEQFF. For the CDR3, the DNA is TGTGCCAGCAGCTTACAGCAGGGGAACTACAATGAGCAGTTCTTC.